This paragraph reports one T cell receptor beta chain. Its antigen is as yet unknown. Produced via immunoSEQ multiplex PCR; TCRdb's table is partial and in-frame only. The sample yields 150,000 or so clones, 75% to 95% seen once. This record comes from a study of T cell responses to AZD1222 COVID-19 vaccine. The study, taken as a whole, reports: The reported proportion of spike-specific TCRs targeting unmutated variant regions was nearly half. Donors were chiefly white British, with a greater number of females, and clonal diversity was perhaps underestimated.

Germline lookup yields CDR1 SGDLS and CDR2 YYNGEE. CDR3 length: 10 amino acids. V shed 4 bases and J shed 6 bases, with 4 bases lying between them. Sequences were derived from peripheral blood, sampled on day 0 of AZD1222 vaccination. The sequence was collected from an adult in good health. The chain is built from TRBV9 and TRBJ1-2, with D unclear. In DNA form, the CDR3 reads TGTGCCAGCAGCTCGAATGGCTACACCTTC. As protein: CASSSNGYTF.